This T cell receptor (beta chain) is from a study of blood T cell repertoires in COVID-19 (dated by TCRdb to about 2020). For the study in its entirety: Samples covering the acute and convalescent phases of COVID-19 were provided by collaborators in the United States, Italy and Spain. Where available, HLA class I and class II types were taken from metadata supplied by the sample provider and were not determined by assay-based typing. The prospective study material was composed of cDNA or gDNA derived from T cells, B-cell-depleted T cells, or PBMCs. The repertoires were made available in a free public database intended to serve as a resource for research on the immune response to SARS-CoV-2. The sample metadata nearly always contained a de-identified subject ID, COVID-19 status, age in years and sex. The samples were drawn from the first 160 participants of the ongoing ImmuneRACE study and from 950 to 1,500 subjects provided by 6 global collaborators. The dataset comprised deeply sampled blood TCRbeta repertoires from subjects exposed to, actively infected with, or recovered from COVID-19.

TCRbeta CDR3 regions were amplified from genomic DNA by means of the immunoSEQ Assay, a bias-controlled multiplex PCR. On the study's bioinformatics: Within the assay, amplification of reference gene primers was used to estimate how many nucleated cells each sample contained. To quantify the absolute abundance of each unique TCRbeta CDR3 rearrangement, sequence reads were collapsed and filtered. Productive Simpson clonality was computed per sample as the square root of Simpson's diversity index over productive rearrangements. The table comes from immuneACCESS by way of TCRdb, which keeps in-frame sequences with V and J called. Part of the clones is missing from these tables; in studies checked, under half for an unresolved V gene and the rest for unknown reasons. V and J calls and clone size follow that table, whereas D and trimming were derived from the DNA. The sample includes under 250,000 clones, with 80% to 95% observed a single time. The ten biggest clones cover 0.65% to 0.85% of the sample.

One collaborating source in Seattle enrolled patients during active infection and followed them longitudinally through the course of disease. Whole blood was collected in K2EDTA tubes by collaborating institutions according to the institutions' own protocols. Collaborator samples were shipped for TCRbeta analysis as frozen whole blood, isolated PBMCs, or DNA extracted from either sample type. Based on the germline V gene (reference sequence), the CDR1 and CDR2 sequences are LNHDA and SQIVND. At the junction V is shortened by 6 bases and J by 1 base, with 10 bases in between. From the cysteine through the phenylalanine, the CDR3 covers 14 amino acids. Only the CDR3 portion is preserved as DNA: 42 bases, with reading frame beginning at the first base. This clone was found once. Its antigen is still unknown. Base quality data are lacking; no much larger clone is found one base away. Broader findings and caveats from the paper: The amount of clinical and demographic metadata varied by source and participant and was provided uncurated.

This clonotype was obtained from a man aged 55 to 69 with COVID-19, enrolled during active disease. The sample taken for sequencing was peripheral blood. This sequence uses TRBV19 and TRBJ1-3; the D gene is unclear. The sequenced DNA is TGTGCCAGTAGGCGGGGTAATTCTGGAAACACCATATATTTT. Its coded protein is CASRRGNSGNTIYF.